This TCR beta chain was observed in a study of blood T cells in healthy people across ages. The study's findings and limits: The study found TCR beta diversity correlated strongly with naive T cell percentage.

Combining a sample-barcoded 5' primer with a J-beta primer mix, a second PCR ran for about 7 to 12 cycles. A single record per CDR3 protein comes from TCRdb applying MiXCR to the 5' RACE reads. The table lists about 1 million distinct CDR3 sequences, more than 35% of them singletons. Whenever a sample was processed, at least 6 million PBMCs were isolated. Worth noting for this clonotype: Its specificity is not known.

The CDR3 consists of 15 residues. Germline V gives CDR1 SEHNR, CDR2 FQNEAQ (reference sequence). Trimming shortened V by 11 bases and J by 0 bases, and 20 bases separated the two germline ends. The sequenced material came from blood. This sequence joins TRBV7-9 and TRBJ2-7, with D possibly matching TRBD2 (5 bases). The TCR originated in a woman aged 60-75 years in good health. CDR3 sequence reads: CAGTPLAQTSYEQYF. The CDR3 DNA reads TGTGCCGGAACTCCCTTAGCGCAAACCTCCTACGAGCAGTACTTC.